Shown below are 25 T cell receptor beta chains from a single sample sequenced in a study of shared clonotypes between healthy human individuals. Some clones are missing from TCRdb's copy, which holds only in-frame ones; the method was immunoSEQ multiplex PCR. There are 75,000 to 100,000 clones in the sample; roughly half occur only once, and less than 15% lies in the top ten. The sequenced material came from PBMCs. These receptors originate from a woman aged 40 to 55 in good health. Some clones in this sample may be carry-over from other donors' samples.

This clone occurred many times. J is TRBJ2-3 and V is TRBV7-9, with no clear D. The germline V and J ends were trimmed by 3 bases and 2 bases, with 12 bases remaining between them. Germline V gene data show CDR1 as SEHNR and CDR2 as FQNEAQ (reference sequence). CDR3 length: 15 amino acids. This CDR3 reads CASSFQGLDTDTQYF. CDR3 DNA sequence: TGTGCCAGCAGCTTCCAAGGCCTGGACACAGATACGCAGTATTTT.

As for this clone: A read error may be the cause here, since a much bigger clone is one base away. The chain recombines TRBV11-2 with TRBJ1-2, with 8 bases fitting TRBD1. Trimming cost V 3 bases and J 4 bases; bases outside gene matches: 4. This CDR3 has 14 residues. Germline V lookup: CDR1 SGHAT, CDR2 FQNNGV. For the CDR3, the DNA is TGTGCCAGCAGCTTGGACAGGGAGGTCTATGGCTACACCTTC. As protein: CASSLDREVYGYTF.

The rearrangement joins TRBV5-1 to TRBJ1-4, with D unresolved. CDR3 length equals 11 residues. V was cut by 5 bases and J by 8 bases, with 7 bases left in between. Germline V lookup: CDR1 SGHRS, CDR2 YFSETQ. CDR3 nucleotide sequence: TGCGCCAGCAGGGGAGGGGAAAAACTGTTTTTT. Protein product: CASRGGEKLFF.

This clone turned up a few times. The chain has TRBV5-4 and TRBJ2-5; TRBD1 is a possible D gene (6 bases). Germline CDR1 reads SGHNT; CDR2 reads YYREEE (reference sequence). Trimming stripped 2 bases from V and 3 bases from J, with 11 bases between. This CDR3 has 14 residues. CDR3 nucleotide sequence: TGTGCCAGCAGCTTAAATACAGGGAAAGAGACCCAGTACTTC. Translation gives CASSLNTGKETQYF. The complete variable domain, with remaining parts taken from reference TRBV5-4 and TRBJ2-5, reads ETGVTQSPTHLIKTRGQQVTLRCSSQSGHNTVSWYQQALGQGPQFIFQYYREEENGRGNFPPRFSGLQFPNYSSELNVNALELDDSALYLCASSLNTGKETQYFGPGTRLLVL.

Regarding this clone: This likely traces to a read error, being one base from a far larger clone. The sample contains more than one DNA sequence encoding this CDR3. J is TRBJ1-1 and V is TRBV29-1, with D unclear. CDR3 length: 9 amino acids. Germline V CDR1 and CDR2: SQVTM, ANQGSEA. Here the CDR3 reads CSVDTEAFF. In DNA form, the CDR3 reads TGTAGCGTTGACACTGAAGCTTTCTTT. The variable domain in full, with the rest retrieved from reference TRBV29-1 and TRBJ1-1, is SAVISQKPSRDICQRGTSLTIQCQVDSQVTMMFWYRQQPGQSLTLIATANQGSEATYESGFVIDKFPISRPNLTFSTLTVSNMSPEDSSIYLCSVDTEAFFGQGTRLTVV.

The rearrangement uses TRBV7-9 and TRBJ1-4; possibly TRBD1 for D (5 bases). The CDR3 runs 14 residues. CDR1 and CDR2 (germline): SEHNR, FQNEAQ (reference sequence). The ends were cut back, 5 bases at V and 7 bases at J, with 14 bases in the middle. In DNA form, the CDR3 reads TGTGCCAGCAGCATCCCAGGGTTTGGTGAAAAACTGTTTTTT. Its translation: CASSIPGFGEKLFF.

In the case of this clone: A read error is likely, as this CDR3 ends without the conserved phenylalanine or tryptophan. The V call is TRBV30, the J call TRBJ1-4; no firm D call. This CDR3 is built from 16 residues. Germline V lookup: CDR1 GTSNPN, CDR2 SVGIG (reference sequence). The CDR3 sequence: CAWSASRTSTNEQLFL. CDR3 nucleotides: TGTGCCTGGAGTGCCTCGAGGACGTCAACTAATGAACAACTGTTTCTT.

The V and J genes are TRBV29-1 and TRBJ1-2; the D is unclear. The CDR3 runs 14 residues. V lost 6 bases to trimming and J lost 0 bases, with 14 bases between them. Germline V gene sequence: CDR1 SQVTM, CDR2 ANQGSEA. CDR3 coding DNA: TGCAGCGTCCCTCAGACCGCTACTAACTATGGCTACACCTTC. Its protein is CSVPQTATNYGYTF. Drawing the rest from reference TRBV29-1 and TRBJ1-2, the complete variable domain is SAVISQKPSRDICQRGTSLTIQCQVDSQVTMMFWYRQQPGQSLTLIATANQGSEATYESGFVIDKFPISRPNLTFSTLTVSNMSPEDSSIYLCSVPQTATNYGYTFGSGTRLTVV.

The chain joins TRBV6-6 to TRBJ1-3, with a weak D call TRBD1 (6 bases). In germline, CDR1 is MNHNY, CDR2 SVGAGI (reference sequence). V lost 6 bases and J lost 0, with 12 bases in between. The CDR3 contains 15 residues. The CDR3 reads CASRSVRGSGNTIYF. The CDR3 DNA sequence: TGTGCCAGCAGATCGGTCAGGGGCTCTGGAAACACCATATATTTT.

Concerning this clone itself: An end of the junction does not agree with germline; a read error may underlie this. This sequence joins TRBV29-1 and TRBJ2-7; D possibly corresponds to TRBD1 (6 bases). CDR3 size: 11 residues. Germline V CDR1 and CDR2: SQVTM, ANQGSEA. The chain's CDR3 is CNGTLTYGQYF. The CDR3 DNA reads TGCAATGGGACATTAACCTACGGGCAGTACTTC.

This clone has a handful of counts. This chain joins TRBV27 and TRBJ2-1; D is unresolved. Trimming shortened V by 3 bases and J by 4 bases, and 10 bases separated the two germline ends. Germline V gene sequence: CDR1 MNHEY, CDR2 SMNVEV (reference sequence). CDR3 length: 14 residues. This CDR3 reads CASSFIGAYNEQFF. The CDR3 DNA reads TGTGCCAGCAGTTTCATCGGAGCTTACAATGAGCAGTTCTTC.

This rearrangement joins TRBV30 to TRBJ1-2, with D unresolved. Germline V lookup: CDR1 GTSNPN, CDR2 SVGIG (reference sequence). Trimming took off 8 bases at V and 5 bases at J, with 21 bases between the two ends. This CDR3 region has 14 residues. The CDR3 DNA sequence: TGTGCCGCGGACCAAGAACGGACGGATTATGGCTACACCTTC. This codes for CAADQERTDYGYTF. Drawing the rest from reference TRBV30 and TRBJ1-2, the complete variable domain is SQTIHQWPATLVQPVGSPLSLECTVEGTSNPNLYWYRQAAGRGLQLLFYSVGIGQISSEVPQNLSASRPQDRQFILSSKKLLLSDSGFYLCAADQERTDYGYTFGSGTRLTVV.

Here the CDR3 DNA reads TGTGCCAGCAGGGCGGGACTAGCGGATTACAATGAGCAGTTCTTC. Translating gives CASRAGLADYNEQFF. The chain links TRBV2 to TRBJ2-7, with TRBD2 matching over 11 bases. The DNA end is more similar to TRBJ2-1, so the J call may be wrong. The CDR3 runs 15 residues. Germline lookup yields CDR1 SNHLY and CDR2 FYNNEI.

The chain uses TRBV10-2 and TRBJ2-2; 16 nucleotides match TRBD2. J was trimmed by 1 base and V by 7 bases; bases with no gene match: 3. The germline V gene encodes CDR1 WSHSY and CDR2 SAAADI. The CDR3 runs to 17 residues. The CDR3 coding sequence is TGCGCCAGCATGGGACTAGCGGGAGGGGGGAACACCGGGGAGCTGTTTTTT. Amino acid sequence: CASMGLAGGGNTGELFF.

This clone occurred a few times. The chain carries TRBV27 and TRBJ1-1; tentatively, D is TRBD1 (6 bases). In germline, CDR1 is MNHEY, CDR2 SMNVEV (reference sequence). V gave up 8 bases and J gave up 0 bases, with 13 bases separating them. The CDR3 has 14 amino acids. The DNA of the CDR3 is TGTGCCAGCGGCCGAGGGGACATGAACACTGAAGCTTTCTTT. Protein: CASGRGDMNTEAFF.

Comments on this clone: A read error likely explains this, since a far larger clone differs by one base. Additional DNA sequences in this sample encode the identical CDR3. The CDR3 nucleotides read TGTGCCAGCAGCTCACAGGGTTATTATGGCTACACCTTC. This encodes CASSSQGYYGYTF. The genes are TRBV13 and TRBJ1-2, with a tentative D call TRBD1 (6 bases). Germline V lookup: CDR1 PRHDT, CDR2 FYEKMQ (reference sequence). The CDR3 spans 13 residues. V dropped 4 bases and J dropped 5 bases, with 11 bases sitting between them.

This rearrangement joins TRBV30 to TRBJ1-2; D unclear. V was clipped by 4 bases and J by 6 bases, with 12 bases between them. The V gene's germline CDR1 is GTSNPN and CDR2 SVGIG (reference sequence). This CDR3 is 12 amino acids long. CDR3 DNA: TGTGCCTGGACGGAGGACCTCAATGGCTACACCTTC. Its protein is CAWTEDLNGYTF.

With respect to this clone: At one of its ends the junction is not consistent with the germline gene, which may arise from a read error. This chain links TRBV5-8 with TRBJ1-1; the match to TRBD1 covers 10 bases. Germline V lookup: CDR1 SGHTS, CDR2 YDEGEE. The CDR3 runs to 16 residues. In DNA, the CDR3 is TGTGCCAGCTGCTTGGGGACAGGGGTTGAGGACGCTGAAGCTTTCTTT. This codes for CASCLGTGVEDAEAFF.

In this sample, this clone turned up many times. The rearrangement joins TRBV6-1 to TRBJ1-5; no reliable D call. The CDR3 loop spans 14 amino acids. Trimming pared 3 bases from V and 4 bases from J, leaving 10 bases between. Germline V gives CDR1 MNHNS, CDR2 SASEGT. CDR3 protein: CASSESGTNQPQHF. The CDR3 region has the DNA TGTGCCAGCAGTGAGTCCGGCACTAATCAGCCCCAGCATTTT.

This CDR3 is CASSSPPDRGSGYTF. The CDR3 DNA is TGTGCCAGCAGTTCCCCACCCGACAGGGGTAGCGGCTACACCTTC. The chain uses TRBV6-5 and TRBJ1-2; 8 bases map to TRBD1. The ends lost 4 bases at V and 8 bases at J; junction bases unmatched: 12. The CDR3 is 15 amino acids. Germline CDR1 reads MNHEY; CDR2 reads SVGAGI.

This rearrangement joins TRBV7-9 to TRBJ2-1; D not resolved. V was trimmed by 4 bases and J by 0 bases, leaving 7 bases between them. Germline V gene data show CDR1 as SEHNR and CDR2 as FQNEAQ (reference sequence). This CDR3 is built from 14 residues. For the CDR3, the DNA is TGTGCCAGCAGCTCGACAAGCTCCTACAATGAGCAGTTCTTC. This translates into CASSSTSSYNEQFF.

J is TRBJ2-3 and V is TRBV7-9, with TRBD2 identical over 8 bases. CDR1 SEHNR and CDR2 FQNEAQ come from the germline V gene (reference sequence). The V and J ends lost 1 base and 3 bases, in that order; junction bases with no gene match: 15. This CDR3 spans 19 amino acids. The CDR3 here is CASSLGTGTSFLGTDTQYF. The CDR3 nucleotides are TGTGCCAGCAGCTTAGGAACCGGGACTAGTTTTTTGGGTACAGATACGCAGTATTTT.

As for this clone: One base separates it from a far larger clone, so it is likely a read error. The genes are TRBV5-4 and TRBJ2-1; D ambiguous. CDR1 and CDR2 (germline): SGHNT, YYREEE (reference sequence). This CDR3 is 14 amino acids long. The CDR3: CAGSLEFRVNEQFF. CDR3 nucleotides: TGTGCCGGCAGCTTGGAGTTTAGGGTCAATGAGCAGTTCTTC.

As regards this clone: The junction differs from germline at one of its ends, possibly a read error. Within the sample, other DNA sequences also encode this same CDR3. The chain employs TRBV30 and TRBJ1-5; D ambiguous. The CDR3 length is 13 residues. Looked up from germline, CDR1 is GTSNPN and CDR2 is SVGIG (reference sequence). CDR3 loop: CAWSRSTNQPQHF. The CDR3 DNA is TGCGCCTGGAGCCGCAGTACCAATCAGCCCCAGCATTTT.

This chain connects TRBV29-1 to TRBJ2-1, with 13 bases fitting TRBD2. Germline CDR1 and CDR2: SQVTM and ANQGSEA. This CDR3 region has 13 residues. The CDR3 spells CRVRLAGGDEQFF. The CDR3 DNA is TGCAGGGTAAGACTAGCGGGAGGCGATGAGCAGTTCTTC.